The clone carrying this T cell receptor beta chain was picked up a small number of times. The ends were cut back, 5 bases at V and 9 bases at J, with 20 bases in the middle. This CDR3 is 14 amino acids long. This sample is part of a study of T cells in Graves' hyperthyroidism and ophthalmopathy. Amplified regions were TCR beta CDR3 sequences from RNA transcripts. The HTBI set primed first-round TCR CDR3 RT-PCR. TCRdb ran MiXCR on the multiplex PCR reads and lists one entry per CDR3 protein. The table shows some 250,000 distinct CDR3 sequences, with roughly 15% occurring only once. The sequence was obtained from a woman between 35 and 50 years old with Graves' hyperthyroidism that later progressed to Graves' ophthalmopathy. Source material: blood. J is TRBJ2-7 and V is TRBV12-3 or TRBV12-4; D not resolved. The CDR3 loop is CASSPSRWVAGQYF. The CDR3 DNA is TGTGCCAGCAGTCCCTCGCGGTGGGTCGCCGGGCAGTACTTC.